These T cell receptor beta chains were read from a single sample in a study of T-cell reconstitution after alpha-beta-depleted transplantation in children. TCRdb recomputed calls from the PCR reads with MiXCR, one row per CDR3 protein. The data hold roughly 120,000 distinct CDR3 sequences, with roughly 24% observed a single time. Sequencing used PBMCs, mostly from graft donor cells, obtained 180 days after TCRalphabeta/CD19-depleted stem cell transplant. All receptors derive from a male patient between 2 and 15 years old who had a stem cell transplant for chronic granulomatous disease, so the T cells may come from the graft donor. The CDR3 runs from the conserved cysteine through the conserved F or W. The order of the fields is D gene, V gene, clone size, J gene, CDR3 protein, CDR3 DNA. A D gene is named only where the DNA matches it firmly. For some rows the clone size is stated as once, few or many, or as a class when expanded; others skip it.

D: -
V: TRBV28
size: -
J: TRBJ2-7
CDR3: CASSFSQGTYEQYF
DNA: TGTGCCAGCAGTTTTTCGCAGGGAACCTACGAGCAGTACTTC

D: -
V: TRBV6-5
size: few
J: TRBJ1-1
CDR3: CASSYFGNTEAFF
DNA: TGTGCCAGCAGTTATTTTGGGAACACTGAAGCTTTCTTT

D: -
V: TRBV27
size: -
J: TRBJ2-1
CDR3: CASTRTPGQYNEQFF
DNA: TGTGCCAGCACCCGAACTCCCGGACAGTACAATGAGCAGTTCTTC

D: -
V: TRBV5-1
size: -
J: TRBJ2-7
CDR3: CASSLVQQSHEQYF
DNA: TGCGCCAGCAGCTTGGTTCAGCAGTCCCACGAGCAGTACTTC

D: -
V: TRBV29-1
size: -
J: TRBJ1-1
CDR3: CSVEAPGGTEAFF
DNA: TGCAGCGTTGAGGCTCCGGGGGGGACTGAAGCTTTCTTT

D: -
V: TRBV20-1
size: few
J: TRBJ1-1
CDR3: CSAYGLRALNTEAFF
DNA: TGCAGTGCTTACGGCCTAAGGGCTTTGAACACTGAAGCTTTCTTT

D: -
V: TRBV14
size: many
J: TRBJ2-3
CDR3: CASSQDTPSIVDTQYF
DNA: TGTGCCAGCAGCCAAGATACGCCTAGCATCGTAGATACGCAGTATTTT

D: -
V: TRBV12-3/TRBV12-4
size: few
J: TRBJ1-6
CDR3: CASTLDGASNSPLHF
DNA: TGTGCCAGCACCTTGGACGGTGCATCAAATTCACCCCTCCACTTT

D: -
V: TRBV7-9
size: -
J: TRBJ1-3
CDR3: CASILRLNTIYF
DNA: TGTGCCAGCATCCTACGTCTGAACACCATATATTTT

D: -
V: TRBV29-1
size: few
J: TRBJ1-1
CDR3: CSVGLQLNTEAFF
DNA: TGCAGCGTTGGTCTGCAACTTAACACTGAAGCTTTCTTT

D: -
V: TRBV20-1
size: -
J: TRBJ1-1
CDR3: CSARVGGPLNTEAFF
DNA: TGCAGTGCTAGAGTTGGAGGACCCTTGAACACTGAAGCTTTCTTT

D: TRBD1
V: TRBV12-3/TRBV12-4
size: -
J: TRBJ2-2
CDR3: CASTTYPTGGTGELFF
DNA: TGTGCCAGCACCACCTACCCGACAGGGGGCACCGGGGAGCTGTTTTTT

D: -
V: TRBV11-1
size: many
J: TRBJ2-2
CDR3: CASSFRLSNTGELFF
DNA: TGTGCCAGCAGCTTTCGTCTCTCGAACACCGGGGAGCTGTTTTTT

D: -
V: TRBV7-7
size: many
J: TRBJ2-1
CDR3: CASSLDQGPENEQFF
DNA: TGTGCTAGCAGCTTAGACCAGGGGCCAGAGAATGAGCAGTTCTTC

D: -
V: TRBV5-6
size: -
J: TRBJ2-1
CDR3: CASSLVSDYNEQFF
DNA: TGTGCCAGCAGCTTGGTGTCAGATTACAATGAGCAGTTCTTC

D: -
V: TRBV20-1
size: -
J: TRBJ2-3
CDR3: CSARTDTQYF
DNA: TGCAGTGCTAGAACAGATACGCAGTATTTT

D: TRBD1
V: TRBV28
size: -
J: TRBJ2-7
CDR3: CATYPDRVGYEQYF
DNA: TGTGCCACCTACCCCGACAGGGTAGGTTACGAGCAGTACTTC

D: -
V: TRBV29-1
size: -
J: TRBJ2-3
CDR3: CSVSRAKSPDTQYF
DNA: TGCAGCGTTAGCCGGGCCAAGTCTCCAGATACGCAGTATTTT

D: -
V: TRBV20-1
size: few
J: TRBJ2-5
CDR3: CSARVPGSQETQYF
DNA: TGCAGTGCTAGAGTCCCGGGTAGCCAAGAGACCCAGTACTTC

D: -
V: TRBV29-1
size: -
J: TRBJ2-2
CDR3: CSVLAENTGELFF
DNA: TGCAGCGTTTTAGCGGAAAACACCGGGGAGCTGTTTTTT

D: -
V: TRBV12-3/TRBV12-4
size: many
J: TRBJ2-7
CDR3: CASSFYAYEQYF
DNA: TGTGCCAGCAGTTTCTATGCCTACGAGCAGTACTTC

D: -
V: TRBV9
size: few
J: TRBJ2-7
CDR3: CASSSGLGPSYEQYF
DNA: TGTGCCAGCAGTTCGGGACTGGGGCCCTCCTACGAGCAGTACTTC

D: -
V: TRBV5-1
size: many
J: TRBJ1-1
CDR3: CASSRGGVEGTEAFF
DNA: TGCGCCAGCAGCAGGGGTGGGGTTGAGGGCACTGAAGCTTTCTTT

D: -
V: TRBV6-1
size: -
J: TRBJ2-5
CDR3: CASSIGRIQETQYF
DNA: TGTGCCAGCAGTATTGGACGGATCCAAGAGACCCAGTACTTC

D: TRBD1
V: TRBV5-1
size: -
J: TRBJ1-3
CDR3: CASSLVAGGGNTIYF
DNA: TGCGCCAGCAGCTTGGTGGCAGGGGGTGGAAACACCATATATTTT

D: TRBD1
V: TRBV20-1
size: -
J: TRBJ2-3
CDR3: CSAGTGVSTLLPSTDTQYF
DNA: TGCAGTGCCGGGACAGGGGTATCAACCCTACTACCTAGCACAGATACGCAGTATTTT

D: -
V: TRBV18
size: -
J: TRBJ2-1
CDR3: CASSPPGRDRYNEQFF
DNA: TGTGCCAGCTCACCACCAGGCAGGGACCGCTACAATGAGCAGTTCTTC

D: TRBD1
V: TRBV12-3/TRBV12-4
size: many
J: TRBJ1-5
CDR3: CASSSSTGDSNQPQHF
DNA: TGTGCCAGCAGTTCCTCGACAGGGGATAGCAATCAGCCCCAGCATTTT

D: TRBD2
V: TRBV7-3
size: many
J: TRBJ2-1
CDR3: CASSLNLREGAYNEQFF
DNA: TGTGCCAGCAGCTTAAATCTACGGGAGGGCGCCTACAATGAGCAGTTCTTC

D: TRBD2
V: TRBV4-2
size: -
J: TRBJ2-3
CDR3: CASSQDLGGIDTQYF
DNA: TGTGCCAGCAGCCAAGATTTGGGGGGGATAGATACGCAGTATTTT

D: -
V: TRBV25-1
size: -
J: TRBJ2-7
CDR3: CASSELGGPSYEQYF
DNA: TGTGCCAGCAGTGAACTGGGCGGGCCCTCCTACGAGCAGTACTTC

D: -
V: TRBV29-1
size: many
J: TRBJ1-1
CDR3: CSVDRASGYPLPNTEAFF
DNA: TGCAGCGTTGATAGGGCATCGGGGTATCCTCTACCGAACACTGAAGCTTTCTTT

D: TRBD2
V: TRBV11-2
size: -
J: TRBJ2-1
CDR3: CASSFLAGGGQFF
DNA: TGTGCCAGCAGCTTCCTAGCGGGAGGAGGGCAGTTCTTC

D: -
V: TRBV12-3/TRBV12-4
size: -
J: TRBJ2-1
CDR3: CASSFSGGMYNEQFF
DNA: TGTGCCAGCAGTTTTTCGGGGGGCATGTACAATGAGCAGTTCTTC

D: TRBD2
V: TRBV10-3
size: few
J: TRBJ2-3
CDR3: CAISELAGEADTQYF
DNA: TGTGCCATCAGTGAGCTAGCGGGAGAGGCAGATACGCAGTATTTT

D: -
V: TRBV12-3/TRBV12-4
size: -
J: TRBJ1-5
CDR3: CASSLGQALVHPQHF
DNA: TGTGCCAGCAGTTTAGGGCAGGCCCTCGTTCATCCCCAGCATTTT

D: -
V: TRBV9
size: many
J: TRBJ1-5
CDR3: CASSATGDQPQHF
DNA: TGTGCCAGCAGCGCCACAGGAGATCAGCCCCAGCATTTT

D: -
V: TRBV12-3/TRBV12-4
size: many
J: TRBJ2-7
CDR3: CASSLRRYEQYF
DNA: TGTGCCAGCAGTTTACGACGCTACGAGCAGTACTTC

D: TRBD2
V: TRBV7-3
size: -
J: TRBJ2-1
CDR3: CASSPTLAGAFDEQFF
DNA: TGTGCCAGCAGCCCCACCTTAGCGGGAGCCTTCGATGAGCAGTTCTTC

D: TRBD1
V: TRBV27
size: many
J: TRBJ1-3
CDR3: CASRPGTGNTIYF
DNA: TGTGCCAGCAGGCCCGGGACAGGGAACACCATATATTTT

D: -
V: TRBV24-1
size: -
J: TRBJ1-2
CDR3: CATSDPGHYGYTF
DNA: TGTGCCACCAGTGATCCCGGTCACTATGGCTACACCTTC

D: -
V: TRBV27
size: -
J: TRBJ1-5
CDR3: CASSPRWGSFSNQPQHF
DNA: TGTGCCAGCAGTCCGCGTTGGGGCAGCTTCAGCAATCAGCCCCAGCATTTT

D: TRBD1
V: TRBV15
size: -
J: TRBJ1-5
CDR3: CATSRSWGQAPNQPQHF
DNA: TGTGCCACCAGCAGGAGTTGGGGACAGGCGCCCAATCAGCCCCAGCATTTT

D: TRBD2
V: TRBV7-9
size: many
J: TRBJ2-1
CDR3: CASSLTSEYNEQFF
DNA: TGTGCCAGCAGCTTGACTAGCGAGTACAATGAGCAGTTCTTC

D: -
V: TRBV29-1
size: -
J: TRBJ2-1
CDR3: CSAWGEILDTHNEQFF
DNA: TGCAGCGCATGGGGGGAAATCCTAGACACACACAATGAGCAGTTCTTC

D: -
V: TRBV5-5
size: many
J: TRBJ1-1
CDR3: CASSFVAGLRNTEAFF
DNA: TGTGCCAGCAGCTTCGTTGCAGGGCTAAGGAACACTGAAGCTTTCTTT

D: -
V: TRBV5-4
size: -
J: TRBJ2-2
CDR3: CATTPTSLTGELFF
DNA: TGTGCCACGACCCCGACTAGTTTAACCGGGGAGCTGTTTTTT

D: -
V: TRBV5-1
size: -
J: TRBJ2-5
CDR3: CASRTDTQETQYF
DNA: TGCGCCAGCAGAACAGACACACAAGAGACCCAGTACTTC

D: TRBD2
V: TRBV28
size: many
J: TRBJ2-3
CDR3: CASSFWREGGADTQYF
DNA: TGTGCCAGCAGTTTTTGGCGGGAGGGAGGGGCAGATACGCAGTATTTT

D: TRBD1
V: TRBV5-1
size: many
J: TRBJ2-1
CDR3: CASSLDGTGPPYNEQFF
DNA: TGCGCCAGCAGCTTGGATGGGACAGGTCCTCCCTACAATGAGCAGTTCTTC